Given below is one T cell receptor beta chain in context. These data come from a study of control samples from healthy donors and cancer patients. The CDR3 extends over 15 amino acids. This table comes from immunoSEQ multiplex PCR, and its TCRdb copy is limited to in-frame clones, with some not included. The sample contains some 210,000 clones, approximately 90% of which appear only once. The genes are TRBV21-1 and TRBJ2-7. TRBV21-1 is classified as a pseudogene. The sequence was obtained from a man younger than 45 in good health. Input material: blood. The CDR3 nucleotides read TGTGCCAGCAGCAATGAGGAGGTAGGGGCTTACGAGCAGTACTTC. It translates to CASSNEEVGAYEQYF.